What follows are 25 T cell receptor beta chains derived from one specimen sequenced in a study of circulating tumor DNA in untreated peripheral T-cell lymphoma. Produced via immunoSEQ multiplex PCR; TCRdb's table is partial and in-frame only. Of around 6,000 clones listed, more than 55% are singletons. Material for sequencing was tumor tissue. These receptors came from a human donor with peripheral T-cell lymphoma.

The chain combines TRBV19 with TRBJ2-2; D is unresolved. CDR1 is LNHDA, CDR2 SQIVND, per germline (reference sequence). CDR3 length equals 13 residues. Trimming stripped 5 bases from V and 7 bases from J, with 11 bases between. CDR3: CASSPVALGELFF. The DNA of the CDR3 is TGTGCCAGTAGTCCGGTAGCTCTCGGGGAGCTGTTTTTT. Full variable domain (outside the CDR3, taken from reference TRBV19 and TRBJ2-2): DGGITQSPKYLFRKEGQNVTLSCEQNLNHDAMYWYRQDPGQGLRLIYYSQIVNDFQKGDIAEGYSVSREKKESFPLTVTSAQKNPTAFYLCASSPVALGELFFGEGSRLTVL.

The V gene is TRBV4-1, the J gene TRBJ1-2; D perhaps matches TRBD1 (5 bases). The CDR3 contains 14 residues. V gave up 3 bases and J gave up 7 bases, with 15 bases separating them. Germline V gene sequence: CDR1 MGHRA, CDR2 YSYEKL. The CDR3 nucleotides read TGCGCCAGCAGCCAGGGGCTCGGGGCTTCTGGCTACACCTTC. Translation gives CASSQGLGASGYTF.

The chain links TRBV15 to TRBJ2-7; D unclear. The CDR3 is made up of 14 amino acids. Trimming removed 5 bases from V and 5 bases from J, with 16 bases in between. Germline CDR1 LNHNV, CDR2 YYDKDF (reference sequence). This chain's CDR3 is CATSRLDQRHEQYF. CDR3 sequence (DNA): TGTGCCACCAGCCGGCTGGACCAACGCCACGAGCAGTACTTC.

V is TRBV7-6 and J is TRBJ2-6; TRBD1 matches 12 bases. V was pared by 5 bases and J by 4 bases, with 9 bases of the junction left unmatched. The germline CDR1 and CDR2 sequences are SGHVS and FNYEAQ. The CDR3 consists of 18 residues. DNA of the CDR3: TGTGCCAGCAGCCAGATTGGGACAGGGGGCGCCGGGGCCAACGTCCTGACTTTC. It encodes CASSQIGTGGAGANVLTF.

This chain joins TRBV19 and TRBJ1-2; D is unresolved. The CDR3 is 12 amino acids. Trimming took 5 bases from V and 7 from J, leaving 11 bases between them. Germline V gene lookup returns CDR1 LNHDA and CDR2 SQIVND (reference sequence). CDR3 DNA: TGTGCCAGTAGTGTCGCAACCTCTGGCTACACCTTC. It encodes CASSVATSGYTF.

The J gene is TRBJ2-3, the V gene TRBV6-8; D may be TRBD2 (6 bases). CDR1 is MNHGY, CDR2 SAAAGT, per germline. The CDR3 contains 23 residues. V was cut by 6 bases and J by 2 bases, with 39 bases left in between. CDR3 sequence: CASRPWGVGLEGHGSLVTDTQYF. The CDR3, as DNA: TGTGCCAGCAGACCTTGGGGGGTAGGGCTGGAAGGGCATGGGTCCTTGGTCACAGATACGCAGTATTTT.

The chain combines TRBV15 with TRBJ2-6; D is ambiguous. V lost 0 bases and J lost 4, with 13 bases in between. This CDR3 region has 17 residues. Germline V gene sequence: CDR1 LNHNV, CDR2 YYDKDF (reference sequence). CDR3 sequence: CATSRDRSSWGANVLTF. The CDR3 bases are TGTGCCACCAGCAGAGACAGGAGCTCTTGGGGGGCCAACGTCCTGACTTTC.

This chain links TRBV11-3 with TRBJ2-3; D possibly uses TRBD1 or TRBD2 (5 bases each). From germline, CDR1 is SGHNT and CDR2 YENEEA. The CDR3 is made up of 15 amino acids. V was clipped by 5 bases and J by 2 bases, with 14 bases between them. In DNA, the CDR3 is TGTGCCAGCAGCCCGGGACGGCGAGACACAGATACGCAGTATTTT. Its protein is CASSPGRRDTDTQYF.

The genes are TRBV19 and TRBJ2-7, with D possibly matching TRBD1 (6 bases). Germline V CDR1 and CDR2: LNHDA, SQIVND (reference sequence). The ends were cut back, 5 bases at V and 6 bases at J, with 17 bases in the middle. This CDR3 contains 14 residues. CDR3 sequence (DNA): TGTGCCAGTAGTCTCGTTGGGGGCCCCGCCGAGCAGTACTTC. Translation gives CASSLVGGPAEQYF.

This clone was detected a few times. One end of the junction fails to match germline, which may point to a read error. The V call is TRBV19, the J call TRBJ2-1; TRBD2 aligns across 7 bases. The CDR3 is 13 amino acids. CDR1 and CDR2 (germline): LNHDA, SQIVND (reference sequence). CDR3 loop: CASSASSGNEQFF. In DNA form, the CDR3 reads TGTGCTAGTAGTGCCTCTAGCGGAAATGAGCAGTTCTTC. The whole variable domain, filled in from reference TRBV19 and TRBJ2-1, reads DGGITQSPKYLFRKEGQNVTLSCEQNLNHDAMYWYRQDPGQGLRLIYYSQIVNDFQKGDIAEGYSVSREKKESFPLTVTSAQKNPTAFYLCASSASSGNEQFFGPGTRLTVL.

The table lists this clone with a count of one. V gene TRBV28 combines with J gene TRBJ2-3; 9 nucleotides align to TRBD2. Trimming at V came to 6 bases and at J to 5 bases, leaving 12 bases not matched to a gene. CDR1 is MDHEN, CDR2 SYDVKM, per germline. The CDR3 sequence is 16 residues long. CDR3 DNA: TGTGCCAGCAGCCCAAGCGGGGGGTCCTCCGGAGATACGCAGTATTTT. Protein product: CASSPSGGSSGDTQYF.

V usage is TRBV11-3 and J usage is TRBJ1-2, with TRBD1 matching over 7 bases. J lost 4 bases, V lost 1 base, and 3 bases had no gene match. The germline CDR1 and CDR2 sequences are SGHNT and YENEEA. The CDR3 consists of 14 residues. CDR3 protein: CASSLVDRAYGYTF. For the CDR3, the DNA is TGTGCCAGCAGCTTAGTCGACAGGGCCTATGGCTACACCTTC.

This clone was picked up one time. The genes are TRBV2 and TRBJ2-3, with a tentative D call TRBD1 (6 bases). V lost 6 bases, J lost 0 bases, and 19 bases lay in between. The germline V gene encodes CDR1 SNHLY and CDR2 FYNNEI. The length of the CDR3 is 17 residues. DNA of the CDR3: TGTGCCAGCAGCCCTCCTGGGGGCAACCCTAGCACAGATACGCAGTATTTT. Residues: CASSPPGGNPSTDTQYF.

This chain uses TRBV28 with TRBJ2-1; 13 nucleotides agree with TRBD2. This CDR3 spans 17 amino acids. Germline trimming cut 1 base from V and 10 bases from J; bases unmatched to any gene: 10. CDR1 MDHEN and CDR2 SYDVKM come from the germline V gene. Written as DNA, the CDR3 is TGTGCCAGCAGTTTATACCCAACTAGCGGGGGGGCCTGGGAGCAGTTCTTC. Protein product: CASSLYPTSGGAWEQFF.

The chain recombines TRBV10-1 with TRBJ2-3, with 7 nucleotides matching TRBD2. CDR1 and CDR2 (germline): WNHNN, SYGVQD (reference sequence). The J segment lost 4 bases and the V segment lost 3 bases, leaving 7 bases of the junction unmatched. The CDR3 contains 15 residues. CDR3 loop: CASSDRTSGSDTQYF. The DNA of the CDR3 is TGCGCCAGCAGTGACCGGACTAGTGGTTCAGATACGCAGTATTTT.

The CDR3 sequence is CATSVGGAATNEKLFF. DNA of the CDR3: TGTGCCACCAGCGTCGGAGGGGCTGCAACTAATGAAAAACTGTTTTTT. The chain joins TRBV15 to TRBJ1-4, with D possibly TRBD1 on 5 matching bases. Germline CDR1 reads LNHNV; CDR2 reads YYDKDF (reference sequence). CDR3 length: 16 residues. Trimming took 5 bases from V and 0 from J, leaving 13 bases between them.

In this sample, this clone turned up once. The chain joins TRBV6-8 to TRBJ1-1; D possibly corresponds to TRBD1 (5 bases). The CDR3 is 16 amino acids. The V gene's germline CDR1 is MNHGY and CDR2 SAAAGT. Between the trimmed V and J ends, which lost 8 bases and 4 bases, there was a span of 23 bases. The DNA for the CDR3 is TGTGCCAGCGGATACCGGCCGGGGGGAATCGGCACTGAAGCTTTCTTT. It yields the protein CASGYRPGGIGTEAFF.

The rearrangement joins TRBV11-3 to TRBJ2-7; D call uncertain. Germline V gene lookup returns CDR1 SGHNT and CDR2 YENEEA. Trimming cost V 3 bases and J 0 bases, with 12 bases left between them. The CDR3 is made up of 15 amino acids. Here the CDR3 reads CASSLMAYSSYEQYF. CDR3 nucleotide sequence: TGTGCCAGCAGCTTGATGGCTTATAGCTCCTACGAGCAGTACTTC.

The V gene is TRBV19, the J gene TRBJ2-1, with 10 bases that match TRBD2. The V and J ends lost 7 bases and 5 bases, in that order; junction bases with no gene match: 5. CDR1 LNHDA and CDR2 SQIVND come from the germline V gene (reference sequence). The length of the CDR3 is 14 residues. The CDR3 DNA reads TGTGCCAGTAAAGGGACTAGCGTACACAATGAGCAGTTCTTC. Its translation is CASKGTSVHNEQFF.

The chain links TRBV19 to TRBJ2-2; D is ambiguous. CDR1 and CDR2 from the germline V gene are LNHDA and SQIVND (reference sequence). V lost 6 bases and J lost 4, with 12 bases in between. There are 14 residues in the CDR3. CDR3 protein: CASRPSSSTGELFF. The DNA for the CDR3 is TGTGCCAGTAGACCCTCTAGTTCCACCGGGGAGCTGTTTTTT.

This clone was seen a few times. J is TRBJ1-4 and V is TRBV18; D ambiguous. With 1 base removed from V and 6 bases from J, the gap between germline ends came to 12 bases. The CDR3 loop spans 15 amino acids. CDR1 is KGHSH and CDR2 is LQKENI in the germline V gene. The CDR3 sequence: CASSPQGGLDEKLFF. The CDR3, as DNA: TGTGCCAGCTCACCACAAGGTGGGTTAGATGAAAAACTGTTTTTT.

V and J are TRBV9 and TRBJ2-7; possible D gene TRBD1, 6 bases. Trimming stripped 4 bases from V and 5 bases from J, with 19 bases between. This CDR3 has 15 amino acids. The germline V gene has CDR1 SGDLS and CDR2 YYNGEE. The CDR3 protein is CASSSPGHGIHEQYF. CDR3 bases: TGTGCCAGCAGCTCTCCGGGACACGGTATACACGAGCAGTACTTC.

This clone was observed a handful of times. The chain is built from TRBV18 and TRBJ2-3; D is possibly TRBD1 (8 bases). Germline CDR1 KGHSH, CDR2 LQKENI. The V and J ends lost 3 bases and 5 bases respectively, with 12 bases between them. This CDR3 spans 14 amino acids. CDR3 sequence (DNA): TGTGCCAGCTCACCTAACAGGGGGGGAGATACGCAGTATTTT. This sequence encodes CASSPNRGGDTQYF.

The V and J genes are TRBV11-3 and TRBJ1-2; 9 bases are a match to TRBD1. J was trimmed by 7 bases and V by 4 bases; bases with no gene match: 10. The germline V gene encodes CDR1 SGHNT and CDR2 YENEEA. The CDR3 is 15 amino acids. CDR3 in DNA: TGTGCCAGCAGCTCTCGCACGACAGGGGGTTTTGGCTACACCTTC. Its protein is CASSSRTTGGFGYTF.

This chain uses TRBV18 with TRBJ2-5; 9 bases line up with TRBD1. With 6 bases clipped from V and 1 base from J, the junction kept 6 bases outside the gene matches. This CDR3 contains 15 residues. CDR1 and CDR2 (germline): KGHSH, LQKENI. The DNA for the CDR3 is TGTGCCAGCTCGACAGGGGGGGGCCTCCAAGAGACCCAGTACTTC. Translated: CASSTGGGLQETQYF.